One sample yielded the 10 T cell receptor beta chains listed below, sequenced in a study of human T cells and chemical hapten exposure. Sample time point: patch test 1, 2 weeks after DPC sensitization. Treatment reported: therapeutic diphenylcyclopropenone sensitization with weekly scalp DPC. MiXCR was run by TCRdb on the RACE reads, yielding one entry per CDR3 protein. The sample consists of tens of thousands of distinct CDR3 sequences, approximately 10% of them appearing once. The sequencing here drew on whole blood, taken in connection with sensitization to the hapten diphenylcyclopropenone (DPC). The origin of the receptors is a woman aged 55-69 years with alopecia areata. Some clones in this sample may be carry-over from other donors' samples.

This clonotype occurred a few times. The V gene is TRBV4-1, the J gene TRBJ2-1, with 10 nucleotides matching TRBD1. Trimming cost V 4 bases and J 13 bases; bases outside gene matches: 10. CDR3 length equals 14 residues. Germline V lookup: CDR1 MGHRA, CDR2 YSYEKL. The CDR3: CASSRGGTGDQQFF. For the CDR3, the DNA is TGCGCCAGCAGCCGAGGAGGGACAGGGGATCAACAGTTCTTC.

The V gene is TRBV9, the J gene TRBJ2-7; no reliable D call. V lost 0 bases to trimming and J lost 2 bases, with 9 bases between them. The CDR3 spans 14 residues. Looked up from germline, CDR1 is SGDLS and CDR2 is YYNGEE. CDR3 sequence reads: CASSVDSRAYEQYF. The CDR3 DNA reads TGTGCCAGCAGCGTAGATTCGAGAGCCTACGAGCAGTACTTC.

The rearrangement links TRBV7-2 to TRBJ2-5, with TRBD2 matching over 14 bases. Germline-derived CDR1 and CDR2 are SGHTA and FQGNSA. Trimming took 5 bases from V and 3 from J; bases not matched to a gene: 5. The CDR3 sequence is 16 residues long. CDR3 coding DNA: TGTGCCAGCAGCCCTGGGACTAGCGGGGGCAAAGAGACCCAGTACTTC. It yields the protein CASSPGTSGGKETQYF.

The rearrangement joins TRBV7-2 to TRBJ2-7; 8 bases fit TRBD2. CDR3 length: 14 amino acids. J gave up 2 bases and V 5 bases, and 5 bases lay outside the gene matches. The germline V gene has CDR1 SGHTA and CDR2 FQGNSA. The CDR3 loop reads CASSIGGGPYEQYF. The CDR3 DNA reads TGTGCCAGCAGCATCGGGGGGGGCCCCTACGAGCAGTACTTC. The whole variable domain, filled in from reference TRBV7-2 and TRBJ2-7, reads GAGVSQSPSNKVTEKGKDVELRCDPISGHTALYWYRQSLGQGLEFLIYFQGNSAPDKSGLPSDRFSAERTGGSVSTLTIQRTQQEDSAVYLCASSIGGGPYEQYFGPGTRLTVT.

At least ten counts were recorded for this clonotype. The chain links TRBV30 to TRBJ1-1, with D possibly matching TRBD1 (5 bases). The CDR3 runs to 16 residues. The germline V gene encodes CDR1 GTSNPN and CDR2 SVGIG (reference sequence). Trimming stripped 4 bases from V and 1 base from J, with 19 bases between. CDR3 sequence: CAWITGELLTNTEAFF. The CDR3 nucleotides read TGTGCCTGGATAACGGGGGAGCTTTTGACGAACACTGAAGCTTTCTTT.

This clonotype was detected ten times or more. CDR3 residues: CASSLSNQPQHF. In nucleotides, the CDR3 is TGCGCCAGCAGCTTGAGCAATCAGCCCCAGCATTTT. The chain employs TRBV5-1 and TRBJ1-5; D unresolved. V was clipped by 1 base and J by 1 base, with 0 bases between them. The CDR3 is made up of 12 amino acids. The germline V gene encodes CDR1 SGHRS and CDR2 YFSETQ.

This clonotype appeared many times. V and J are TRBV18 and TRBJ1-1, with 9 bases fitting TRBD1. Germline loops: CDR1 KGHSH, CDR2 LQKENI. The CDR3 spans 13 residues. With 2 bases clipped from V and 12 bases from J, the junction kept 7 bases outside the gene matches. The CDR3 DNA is TGTGCCAGCTCACCAGCCTGGACAGGGGAAACTTTCTTT. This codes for CASSPAWTGETFF.

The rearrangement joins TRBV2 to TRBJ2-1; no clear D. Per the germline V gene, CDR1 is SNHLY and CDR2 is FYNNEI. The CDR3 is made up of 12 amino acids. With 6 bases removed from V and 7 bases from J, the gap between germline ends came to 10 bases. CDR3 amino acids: CASRSSGNEQFF. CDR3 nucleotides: TGTGCCAGCAGGTCGTCCGGGAATGAGCAGTTCTTC.

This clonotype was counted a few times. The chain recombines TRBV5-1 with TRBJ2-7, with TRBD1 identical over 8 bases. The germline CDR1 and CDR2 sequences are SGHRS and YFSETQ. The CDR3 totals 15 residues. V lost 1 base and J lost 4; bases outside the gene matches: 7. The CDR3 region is CASSLFGTGSYEQYF. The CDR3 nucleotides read TGCGCCAGCAGCTTGTTCGGGACAGGAAGTTACGAGCAGTACTTC. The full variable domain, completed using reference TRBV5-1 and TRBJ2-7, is KAGVTQTPRYLIKTRGQQVTLSCSPISGHRSVSWYQQTPGQGLQFLFEYFSETQRNKGNFPGRFSGRQFSNSRSEMNVSTLELGDSALYLCASSLFGTGSYEQYFGPGTRLTVT.

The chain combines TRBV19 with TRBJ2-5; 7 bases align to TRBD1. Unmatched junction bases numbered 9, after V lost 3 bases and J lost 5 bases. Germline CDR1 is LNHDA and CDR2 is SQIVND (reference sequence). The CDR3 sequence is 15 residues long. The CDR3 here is CASSIVEGAVETQYF. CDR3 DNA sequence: TGTGCCAGTAGTATTGTTGAGGGGGCCGTCGAGACCCAGTACTTC. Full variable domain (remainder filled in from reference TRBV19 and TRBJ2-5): DGGITQSPKYLFRKEGQNVTLSCEQNLNHDAMYWYRQDPGQGLRLIYYSQIVNDFQKGDIAEGYSVSREKKESFPLTVTSAQKNPTAFYLCASSIVEGAVETQYFGPGTRLLVL.